Given below is one T cell receptor (beta chain) in context. There is no known antigen for this receptor. Base qualities are not recorded, but no much larger clone differs from it by a single base. This specimen belongs to a study of T-cell memory formation after mild COVID-19 listed by TCRdb under 2021. Study-wide context: TCR sequence clusters from the two donors were largely donor specific. T-cell clones expanding and contracting after mild COVID-19 in two donors were tracked by longitudinal TCRalpha and TCRbeta repertoire sequencing. Two young, previously healthy adult volunteers, one female and one male, were included in the cohort. Results and caveats for the whole study, not just this receptor: Some responding clones were detected in pre-infection memory, suggesting pre-existing cross-reactive memory T cells joined the SARS-CoV-2 response. The study included only a couple of mild cases, and larger cohorts that include severe cases with pre-infection samples were judged to be necessary. SARS-CoV-2 specificity of the second-wave clones peaking on day 37 was not confirmed. Contracting CD4+ clones turned up mainly in the CM and EM memory subsets, whereas EMRA was where CD8+ clones were enriched. Balanced CD4/CD8 phenotypes were observed for clones contracting from day 15 to 85, whereas a bias towards CD4+ was observed for a second wave of clones expanding from day 15 to 37.

The CDR3 goes from the cysteine to the phenylalanine over 15 residues. The sequence is cut down to CDR3 DNA, 45 bases in frame from base 1. Trimming at the junction amounts to 2 bases on V and 4 bases on J, and the germline ends lie 12 bases apart. Looking up the germline V gene yields CDR1 SGHTA and CDR2 FQGTGA. Sequencing was performed on an Illumina NovaSeq 6000. TCRalpha and TCRbeta cDNA libraries were built by 5'RACE with constant-segment primers, adding sample barcodes and unique molecular identifiers. RNA was extracted from every sample with Trizol reagent. The libraries were amplified in two PCR steps, and the second step added a second sample barcode and Illumina TruSeq adapters. Sequencing of the libraries was done on an Illumina NovaSeq, producing 2 x 150 bp paired-end reads. As for how the authors treated the data: Demultiplexing of reads and collapsing into UMI-guided consensus sequences were performed with migec v1.2.7. Using mixcr v2.1.11, the UMI consensuses were aligned to TRA and TRB V and J templates and assembled into clonotypes. Clonotypes were classified as expanded or contracted when called significant by both edgeR and NoisET, with noise models trained on biological replicates. For edgeR calls, the cutoffs were a false discovery rate-adjusted p below 0.01 and a log2 fold-change threshold of 1. As an exploratory analysis of dynamics, max-normalized trajectories of the 1000 most abundant clonotypes were examined with PCA combined with hierarchical clustering. Each responding clone was given a CD4 or CD8 phenotype based on the CD4+ and CD8+ repertoires, which had been sequenced separately. TCRdb applied fastp at Q25 and MiXCR to the public reads, then kept only in-frame beta chains. Entries that share a CDR3 protein sequence are merged under the most common genes and DNA. Here the V and J calls rest on TCRdb's processing, not on the authors' analysis. The sample table lists a few hundred thousand distinct CDR3 sequences, about a sixth of them with a count of one. Roughly 23% of the sample is held by the ten biggest clonotypes.

Ficoll-Paque density gradient centrifugation was used to isolate PBMCs. The sequence came from a man aged 18 to 30 who had mild COVID-19 (a few samples of this study predate the infection). The sample titles of this study are shuffled in the database, so cell type and time point are left out; the donor was told from shared clones. The sequence is built from TRBV7-3 and TRBJ2-1, and TRBD2 may be the D gene, going by 6 matching bases. Material: PBMCs or a T cell subset sorted from them (not recorded which). For the CDR3, the sequence is CASSLLRGGYNEQFF. The DNA is TGTGCCAGCAGCTTACTGAGGGGAGGATACAATGAGCAGTTCTTC. Reference TRBV7-3 and TRBJ2-1 genes cover what lies past the CDR3, so the full variable domain is GAGVSQTPSNKVTEKGKYVELRCDPISGHTALYWYRQSLGQGPEFLIYFQGTGAADDSGLPNDRFFAVRPEGSVSTLKIQRTERGDSAVYLCASSLLRGGYNEQFFGPGTRLTVL.